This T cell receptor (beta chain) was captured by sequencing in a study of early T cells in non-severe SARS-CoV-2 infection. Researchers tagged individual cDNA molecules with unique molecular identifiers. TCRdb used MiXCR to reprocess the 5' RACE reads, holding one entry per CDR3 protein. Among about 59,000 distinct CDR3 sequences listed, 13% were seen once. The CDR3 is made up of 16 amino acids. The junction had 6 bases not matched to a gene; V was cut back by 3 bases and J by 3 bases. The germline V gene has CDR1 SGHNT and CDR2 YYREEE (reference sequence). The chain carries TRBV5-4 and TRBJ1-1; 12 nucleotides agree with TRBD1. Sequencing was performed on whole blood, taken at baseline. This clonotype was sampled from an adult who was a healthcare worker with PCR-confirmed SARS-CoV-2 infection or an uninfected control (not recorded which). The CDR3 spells CASSYGTGGSDTEAFF. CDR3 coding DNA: TGTGCCAGCAGCTACGGGACAGGGGGCTCTGACACTGAAGCTTTCTTT.